A selection of T cell receptor beta chains follows, all from one sample in a study of blood T cell repertoires in COVID-19. Libraries were prepared by immunoSEQ multiplex PCR; TCRdb keeps only in-frame clonotypes and omits some of them. The profile covers about 62,000 clones, with just over 85% appearing a single time and 1% to 1.5% taken by the ten largest. The specimen was peripheral blood. These receptors all stem from an elderly woman with acute or convalescent COVID-19. Each CDR3 is given with its conserved first and last residue. D genes are given only for firm matches. Clone size is not always given. Where it is, it says once, few, many or a class for expanded clones.

j_call | v_call | clone_size | d_call | cdr3_nt | cdr3_aa
TRBJ2-1 | TRBV5-4 | . | TRBD2 | TGTGCCAGCAGCGCGGGACTAGCGCTCCGACGGGGGAATGAGCAGTTCTTC | CASSAGLALRRGNEQFF
TRBJ2-3 | TRBV11-1 | . | TRBD1 | TGTGCCAGCAGCTTCCAGGGGGCAGCGGATACGCAGTATTTT | CASSFQGAADTQYF
TRBJ2-3 | TRBV6-4 | few | . | TGTGCCAGCAGCTCGGGCGCGGGGAACACGCAGTATTTT | CASSSGAGNTQYF
TRBJ2-1 | TRBV27 | once | TRBD1 | TGTGCCAGCAGGGTCGCGGGACAGGGCACCCGATCCTACAATGAGCAGTTCTTC | CASRVAGQGTRSYNEQFF
TRBJ1-5 | TRBV19 | . | TRBD1 | TGTGCCAGTAGTATATCGGGGACAGGGGCTTATAGCAATCAGCCCCAGCATTTT | CASSISGTGAYSNQPQHF
TRBJ2-7 | TRBV28 | . | . | TGTGCCAGCAGCGGCCCTGGGCTGCGGGGGCTCTCCTACGAGCAGTACTTC | CASSGPGLRGLSYEQYF
TRBJ2-2 | TRBV3-1/TRBV3-2 | few | . | TGTGCCAGCAGCCAAGTTACCGGGTCCGGGGAGCTGTTTTTT | CASSQVTGSGELFF
TRBJ1-6 | TRBV6-4 | . | . | TGTGCCAGCAGTGCCTTCTCGACCGGACAGCCCAATTCACCCCTCCACTTT | CASSAFSTGQPNSPLHF
TRBJ1-4 | TRBV2 | . | . | TGTGCCAGCAGTGAAGTTGGGACTGGTGAAAAACTGTTTTTT | CASSEVGTGEKLFF
TRBJ2-3 | TRBV27 | few | . | TGTGCCAGCACTCCTTTTGGACTCGGTTTCACAGATACGCAGTATTTT | CASTPFGLGFTDTQYF
TRBJ1-2 | TRBV29-1 | . | . | TGCAGCGTTGGGGAGGTTGCTAACTATGGCTACACCTTC | CSVGEVANYGYTF
TRBJ1-5 | TRBV7-2 | . | TRBD1 | TGTGCCAGCAGCTTAGCGACAGGGGAGATCACGCCCCAGCATTTT | CASSLATGEITPQHF
TRBJ2-5 | TRBV5-1 | . | TRBD2 | TGCGCCAGCAGCTTGGCCGGGACTAGCGAGACCCAGTACTTC | CASSLAGTSETQYF
TRBJ1-3 | TRBV9 | . | . | TGTGCCAGCAGCGTAGTGTCTAGTCACGGAAACACCATATATTTT | CASSVVSSHGNTIYF
TRBJ2-2 | TRBV5-1 | . | . | TGCGCCAGCAGCTTGGGACAGGCAGGGAACACCGGGGAGCTGTTTTTT | CASSLGQAGNTGELFF
TRBJ1-2 | TRBV7-3 | few | . | TGTGCCAGCAGCTTAGACTCCTTAAACTATGGCTACACCTTC | CASSLDSLNYGYTF
TRBJ2-7 | TRBV28 | once | TRBD1 | TGTGCCAGCAGTTTAAGGACAGGACGGTCCTTCTCCTACAAGCAGTACTTC | CASSLRTGRSFSYKQYF
TRBJ2-5 | TRBV7-2 | . | TRBD2 | TGTGCCAGCAGCTTAGGACCCCCCTCTAGCGGGGGGTCTGGAGAGACCCAGTACTTC | CASSLGPPSSGGSGETQYF
TRBJ1-1 | TRBV4-2 | few | . | TGTGCCAGCAGCCAAGGCATTTTAATCACTTCAGCTTTCTTT | CASSQGILITSAFF
TRBJ2-1 | TRBV10-2 | once | . | TGCGCCAGCAGTGAGCTGGGACCGCAACAGGGCAATGAGCAGTTCTTC | CASSELGPQQGNEQFF
TRBJ2-2 | TRBV3-1/TRBV3-2 | . | . | TGTGCCAGCAGCCAAGACCAGAACACCGGGGAGCTGTTTTTT | CASSQDQNTGELFF
TRBJ1-6 | TRBV20-1 | . | . | TGCAGTGCTAGTGACTGGACAGACTCCTATAATTCACCCCTCCACTTT | CSASDWTDSYNSPLHF
TRBJ2-7 | TRBV7-2 | . | . | TGTGCCAGCAGCTCACCCACAGGGCAGACCTACGAGCAGTACTTC | CASSSPTGQTYEQYF
TRBJ1-2 | TRBV5-4 | . | . | TGTGCCAGCAGCCCCGATCTGGGGCGGAACTATGGCTACACCTTC | CASSPDLGRNYGYTF
TRBJ2-7 | TRBV7-2 | . | . | TGTGCCAGCAGCCCCGGGACAAGTGGGTACGAGCAGTACTTC | CASSPGTSGYEQYF
TRBJ1-2 | TRBV19 | . | . | TGTGCCAGTAGTATGCTAGGAGCTAACTATGGCTACACCTTC | CASSMLGANYGYTF
TRBJ2-3 | TRBV18 | . | . | TGTGCCAGCTCACCACCAGGGAGGAGGACAGATACGCAGTATTTT | CASSPPGRRTDTQYF
TRBJ2-1 | TRBV3-1/TRBV3-2 | . | . | TGTGCCAGCAGCCAAGAAAGGGACATACTTAAGCAGTTCTTC | CASSQERDILKQFF
TRBJ2-3 | TRBV27 | . | . | TGTGCCAGCAGTTTTGTAGGAGCGCTAAGCACAGATACGCAGTATTTT | CASSFVGALSTDTQYF
TRBJ2-7 | TRBV4-1 | once | TRBD2 | TGCGCCAGCAGCAAAGATCTAGCGGGGGACGCCTACGAGCAGTACTTC | CASSKDLAGDAYEQYF
TRBJ2-3 | TRBV5-1 | . | . | TGCGCCAGCAGCTTGGCCACAGGGTACACAGATACGCAGTATTTT | CASSLATGYTDTQYF
TRBJ1-4 | TRBV15 | . | . | TGTGCCACCAGCAGAGATGTGAGTGGAGATGAAAAACTGTTTTTT | CATSRDVSGDEKLFF
TRBJ1-2 | TRBV25-1 | once | . | TGTGCCAGCAGTGAATATAATTTTCGGGGGGGCGCTTATGGCTACACCTTC | CASSEYNFRGGAYGYTF
TRBJ2-7 | TRBV7-2 | . | . | TGTGCCAGCAGCTCTTCAGGAACCTACGAGCAGTACTTC | CASSSSGTYEQYF
TRBJ2-3 | TRBV5-4 | . | TRBD2 | TGTGCCAGCAGCCTCGGGACTAGCGGGACAGATACGCAGTATTTT | CASSLGTSGTDTQYF
TRBJ1-2 | TRBV4-1 | . | . | TGCGCCAGCAGCCAAGCCCAAGCAGGGAGGAGCTATGGCTACACCTTC | CASSQAQAGRSYGYTF
TRBJ2-4 | TRBV25-1 | . | . | TGTGCCAGCAGCGAGCTCGCAGGGGGGAAAAACATTCAGTACTTC | CASSELAGGKNIQYF
TRBJ2-2 | TRBV9 | . | TRBD2 | TGTGCCAGCAGCGGCGTAGCGGGGGAGGCCGGGGAGCTGTTTTTT | CASSGVAGEAGELFF
TRBJ1-5 | TRBV28 | . | . | TGTGCCAGCAATCCTACAGGGTTTGGGAATCAGCCCCAGCATTTT | CASNPTGFGNQPQHF
TRBJ1-2 | TRBV27 | . | . | TGTGCCAGCACAAGCGGACAGAACTATGGCTACACCTTC | CASTSGQNYGYTF
TRBJ2-7 | TRBV10-3 | . | TRBD2 | TGTGCCATCAGGGGTGGACTAGTTGACTCCTACGAGCAGTACTTC | CAIRGGLVDSYEQYF
TRBJ2-3 | TRBV7-2 | . | . | TGTGCCAGCCGGAAAGGGGGGGCTGGCACAGATACGCAGTATTTT | CASRKGGAGTDTQYF
TRBJ2-1 | TRBV10-2 | once | TRBD2 | TGCGCCAGCAGAGACGGCGGGAGGGGGGATGAGCAGTTCTTC | CASRDGGRGDEQFF
TRBJ1-2 | TRBV7-2 | . | TRBD1 | TGTGCCAGCAGCGCCGACAGGGTGGGGGGCTACACCTTC | CASSADRVGGYTF
TRBJ1-5 | TRBV3-1/TRBV3-2 | . | TRBD1 | TGTGCCAGCAGCCCCACAGGGGGATTGGATCAGCCCCAGCATTTT | CASSPTGGLDQPQHF
TRBJ2-1 | TRBV19 | . | . | TGTGCCAGTAGTATCGAGGCTAGCCGGCACAATGAGCAGTTCTTC | CASSIEASRHNEQFF
TRBJ2-1 | TRBV29-1 | . | . | TGCAGCGGCTCTCTAGCTCTCTCCTACAATGAGCAGTTCTTC | CSGSLALSYNEQFF
TRBJ1-1 | TRBV9 | . | . | TGTGCCAGCAGCGTCCTTGGGGGGGCATACACTGAAGCTTTCTTT | CASSVLGGAYTEAFF
TRBJ1-2 | TRBV20-1 | . | . | TGCAGTGCTAGTCTAGTGTTTTTGAATGGCTACACCTTC | CSASLVFLNGYTF
TRBJ2-3 | TRBV6-2/TRBV6-3 | once | . | TGTGCCAGCAGTAGATTTAGCGGAATCACAGATACGCAGTATTTT | CASSRFSGITDTQYF
TRBJ1-2 | TRBV7-2 | . | . | TGTGCCAGCAGCCCTAGTCCGACCCGGTCGAAGAAAGGCGGCTACACCTTC | CASSPSPTRSKKGGYTF
TRBJ2-1 | TRBV3-1/TRBV3-2 | . | . | TGTGCCAGCAGCCAAGTGAGTCATGAGCAGTTCTTC | CASSQVSHEQFF
TRBJ2-7 | TRBV27 | . | TRBD2 | TGTGCCAGCAAGCCCAGCGGGAGGCTTGGAGAGCAGTACTTC | CASKPSGRLGEQYF
TRBJ1-2 | TRBV18 | . | . | TGTGCCAGCTCACCGGGGGGGGACTATGGCTACACCTTC | CASSPGGDYGYTF
TRBJ1-5 | TRBV19 | . | . | TGTGCCAGTAGTTCCGACAGGAATCAGCCCCAGCATTTT | CASSSDRNQPQHF
TRBJ1-2 | TRBV28 | once | . | TGTGCCAGCAGTTTGGGCGTGGGAGCCTACGGCTACACCTTC | CASSLGVGAYGYTF
TRBJ1-4 | TRBV28 | . | TRBD1 | TGTGCCAGCAGTCCATCTTACAGGGGGGAGGGTGAAAAACTGTTTTTT | CASSPSYRGEGEKLFF
TRBJ1-6 | TRBV3-1/TRBV3-2 | . | . | TGTGCCAGCAGCCAAGACGGGGGTACTGGATCACCCCTCCACTTT | CASSQDGGTGSPLHF
TRBJ1-1 | TRBV11-2 | . | . | TGTGCCAGCAGCTTAGTCGGGGTCTTTGAAGCTTTCTTT | CASSLVGVFEAFF